This T cell receptor beta chain derives from a study of blood T cell repertoires in COVID-19. Overall study: The United States, Italy and Spain provided the acute and convalescent COVID-19 samples. Nucleic acid was either cDNA or gDNA, and it came from T cells, B-cell-depleted T cells, or PBMCs.

Per the original methods: By means of reference gene primer amplification, nucleated cell counts were estimated. Repertoires were generated with immunoSEQ multiplex PCR, while TCRdb's copy carries only in-frame clones and drops some. V and J calls and clone size come straight from that table; D and trimming were deduced from the DNA. The repertoire holds around 300,000 clones, with roughly 87% as singletons. The CDR3 consists of 12 residues. V lost 5 bases to trimming and J lost 10 bases; unmatched junction nucleotides: 5. Germline values: CDR1 SGHRS, CDR2 YFSETQ. This receptor was identified in a man younger than 35 with active or convalescent COVID-19. This rearrangement joins TRBV5-1 to TRBJ2-2, with TRBD1 identical over 7 bases. Specimen: peripheral blood. Written as DNA, the CDR3 is TGCGCCAGCAGTTACACAGGGGTGGAGCTGTTTTTT. Residues: CASSYTGVELFF.